The 13 T cell receptor beta chains below were found in one sample sequenced in a study of blood T cell repertoires in COVID-19. The data were produced by immunoSEQ multiplex PCR, yet TCRdb's version contains in-frame clones alone and is incomplete. This table has about 110,000 clones, 80% to 90% appearing once. The material sequenced was peripheral blood. These TCRs come from a woman aged 80 or over with acute or convalescent COVID-19.

This chain links TRBV7-2 with TRBJ2-7, with 7 bases matching TRBD2. V was clipped by 2 bases and J by 6 bases; unmatched bases: 16. Germline CDR1 reads SGHTA; CDR2 reads FQGNSA. The CDR3 extends over 17 amino acids. The CDR3 DNA reads as TGTGCCAGCAGCTTATCCCAGGGAGGGCTTTTAAAACGCGAGCAGTACTTC. Residues: CASSLSQGGLLKREQYF.

The J gene is TRBJ2-5, the V gene TRBV5-6; D may be TRBD1 (5 bases). There are 13 residues in the CDR3. The germline V gene has CDR1 SGHDT and CDR2 YYEEEE. Trimming took 5 bases from V and 5 from J, leaving 13 bases between them. The CDR3 region has the DNA TGTGCCAGCAGTTTTGGGGCCGGGGAGACCCAGTACTTC. Translation gives CASSFGAGETQYF.

This clone was seen just once. V is TRBV29-1 and J is TRBJ2-5; D might be TRBD2 (5 bases). The V end lost 4 bases, the J end lost 2 bases, and 8 bases lay between the germline ends. Germline V lookup: CDR1 SQVTM, CDR2 ANQGSEA. The CDR3 has 12 residues. CDR3 amino acids: CSVVPGQETQYF. The CDR3 coding sequence is TGCAGCGTTGTGCCGGGGCAAGAGACCCAGTACTTC.

V usage is TRBV7-9 and J usage is TRBJ1-5, with TRBD1 as a possible D gene (6 bases). The germline gives CDR1 SEHNR, CDR2 FQNEAQ (reference sequence). The V end lost 2 bases, the J end lost 4 bases, and 12 bases lay between the germline ends. This CDR3 is 15 amino acids long. Here the CDR3 reads CASSLSGVTNQPQHF. The CDR3 DNA sequence: TGTGCCAGCAGCTTATCAGGGGTGACGAATCAGCCCCAGCATTTT.

The chain is built from TRBV10-3 and TRBJ1-5, with D unclear. Germline CDR1 is ENHRY and CDR2 is SYGVKD. Trimming shortened V by 3 bases and J by 1 base, and 13 bases separated the two germline ends. The CDR3 has 16 amino acids. The CDR3 DNA sequence: TGTGCCATCAGTGATCACAGTCAACCAAGCAATCAGCCCCAGCATTTT. Its protein product is CAISDHSQPSNQPQHF.

This clone was recorded once. The DNA for the CDR3 is TGCGCCAGCAGCTTCACACCGCAAACCTCCTACGAGCAGTACTTC. It encodes CASSFTPQTSYEQYF. The chain links TRBV5-1 to TRBJ2-7, with no clear D. CDR1 and CDR2 from the germline V gene are SGHRS and YFSETQ. The V gene lost 2 bases and the J gene lost 0 bases, with 12 bases spanning the gap. This CDR3 has 15 amino acids.

Details on this clone: This CDR3 is also generated by other DNA sequences in the sample. The V gene is TRBV29-1, the J gene TRBJ2-5, with a possible D match to TRBD1 (6 bases). The V gene lost 4 bases and the J gene lost 5 bases, with 11 bases spanning the gap. Germline lookup yields CDR1 SQVTM and CDR2 ANQGSEA. CDR3 length equals 12 residues. CDR3 loop: CSVGGGWETQYF. The CDR3 DNA follows: TGCAGCGTTGGTGGGGGCTGGGAGACCCAGTACTTC.

J is TRBJ2-5 and V is TRBV7-2, with D tentatively TRBD1 (5 bases). The CDR3 runs to 13 residues. The ends were cut back, 5 bases at V and 7 bases at J, with 14 bases in the middle. Germline V lookup: CDR1 SGHTA, CDR2 FQGNSA. DNA for the CDR3: TGTGCCAGCAGCGCGGACACTCAGGTGACCCAGTACTTC. It yields the protein CASSADTQVTQYF.

The chain joins TRBV12-2 to TRBJ2-2; no check of the table's D call, TRBD2, against the DNA was made. TRBV12-2 counts as a pseudogene. This CDR3 is built from 14 residues. The CDR3 sequence: CASPQRGGSGELFF. The CDR3 DNA follows: TGTGCAAGTCCCCAGAGGGGGGGCAGCGGGGAGCTGTTTTTT.

This clone has a single count. The chain combines TRBV3-1 (or the pseudogene TRBV3-2) with TRBJ1-1; the D is unclear. The CDR3 covers 13 residues. Deletions cut 4 bases from V and 6 bases from J, with 12 bases between. Germline values: CDR1 LGHDT, CDR2 YNNKEL (reference sequence). CDR3 in amino acids: CASSPDLGAEAFF. The CDR3 DNA follows: TGTGCCAGCAGCCCAGATTTGGGCGCTGAAGCTTTCTTT.

The chain recombines TRBV5-4 with TRBJ2-5, with TRBD2 as a possible D gene (6 bases). Germline V gives CDR1 SGHNT, CDR2 YYREEE (reference sequence). CDR3 length: 15 amino acids. V was clipped by 3 bases and J by 0 bases, with 12 bases between them. The CDR3 DNA reads as TGTGCCAGCAGCTCTCCGGGGAGGTACCAAGAGACCCAGTACTTC. Translating gives CASSSPGRYQETQYF. Looking up the rest from reference TRBV5-4 and TRBJ2-5 gives the full variable domain: ETGVTQSPTHLIKTRGQQVTLRCSSQSGHNTVSWYQQALGQGPQFIFQYYREEENGRGNFPPRFSGLQFPNYSSELNVNALELDDSALYLCASSSPGRYQETQYFGPGTRLLVL.

The chain carries TRBV4-3 and TRBJ1-1, with TRBD1 matching 7 bases. With V trimmed by 3 bases and J by 5 bases, 3 bases remained unmatched. This CDR3 contains 13 residues. Germline CDR1 LGHNA, CDR2 YSLEER. The CDR3 DNA reads TGCGCCAGCAGCCAGCAGACAGGGACTGAAGCTTTCTTT. Its protein is CASSQQTGTEAFF.

In this sample, this clone turned up once. This rearrangement joins TRBV10-3 to TRBJ2-3; 14 bases match TRBD2. The germline gives CDR1 ENHRY, CDR2 SYGVKD. The CDR3 is 13 residues long. Losses at the gene ends were 10 bases for V and 6 bases for J; bases not matched to a gene: 3. The CDR3 DNA reads TGTGCCACCGGGACTAGCGGGGGTGATACGCAGTATTTT. Encoded protein: CATGTSGGDTQYF.